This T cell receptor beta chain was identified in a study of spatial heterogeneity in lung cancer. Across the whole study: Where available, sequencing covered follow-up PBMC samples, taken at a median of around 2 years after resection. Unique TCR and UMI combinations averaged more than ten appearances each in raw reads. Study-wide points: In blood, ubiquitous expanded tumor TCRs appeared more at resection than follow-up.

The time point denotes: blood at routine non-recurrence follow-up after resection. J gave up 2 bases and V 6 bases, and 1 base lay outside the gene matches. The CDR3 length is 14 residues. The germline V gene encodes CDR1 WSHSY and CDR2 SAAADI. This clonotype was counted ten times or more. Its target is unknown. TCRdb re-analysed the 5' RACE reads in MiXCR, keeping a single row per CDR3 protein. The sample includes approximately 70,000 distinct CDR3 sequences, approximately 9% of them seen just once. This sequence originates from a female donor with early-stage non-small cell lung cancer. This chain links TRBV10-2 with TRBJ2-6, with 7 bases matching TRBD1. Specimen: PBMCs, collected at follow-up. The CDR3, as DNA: TGCGCCAGCAGAAGGGGGCCTGGGGCCAACGTCCTGACTTTC. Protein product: CASRRGPGANVLTF.